The clone carrying this T cell receptor (beta chain) has only a few counts. Its matching antigen is unknown. Prepared libraries of TCR beta cDNA carried unique molecular identifiers. In TCRdb, the PCR reads were re-called with MiXCR into one record per CDR3 protein. The data show more than 450,000 distinct CDR3 sequences, with roughly 34% seen just once and 4.5% to 7.5% held by the top ten. CDR3 size: 15 residues. Losses at the gene ends were 5 bases for V and 0 bases for J; bases not matched to a gene: 2. The germline V gene encodes CDR1 MGHRA and CDR2 YSYEKL. This entry comes from a study of post-analysis software for immune sequencing data. Overall study: As for disease course, relapsing-remitting, secondary progressive and progressive-relapsing multiple sclerosis were all included.

Study-level points and caveats: When the samples were clustered directly with F measure, those that had been prepared in the same batch showed strong co-clustering. Five TRBV segments appeared more often in patients than in controls, and TRBV5-6, TRBV5-1 and TRBV20-1 were among these. Normalized Chao1 diversity was significantly reduced in patients versus controls.

Material: blood. The source of this sequence is a girl under 18 with multiple sclerosis. J is TRBJ2-7 and V is TRBV4-1, with TRBD2 matching 12 bases. CDR3 sequence reads: CASSWTSGASYEQYF. Written as DNA, the CDR3 is TGCGCCAGCAGCTGGACTAGCGGGGCCTCCTACGAGCAGTACTTC.